These 5 T cell receptor beta chains share one sample of origin, sequenced in a study of blood T cells in healthy people across ages. A J-beta primer mix and a sample-barcoded 5' primer were used in a second PCR of roughly 6 to 12 cycles. One entry per CDR3 protein, called by TCRdb with MiXCR from the 5' RACE reads. The profile covers 800,000 or so distinct CDR3 sequences, with around half appearing a single time and 15% to 20% taken by the ten largest. The sequenced sample consisted of blood. The receptors shown here come from a man older than 75 in good health.

A remark on this clonotype: A read error may account for a junction end that differs from germline. This sequence joins TRBV3-1 and TRBJ2-1; the match to TRBD1 covers 8 bases. Germline values: CDR1 LGHDT, CDR2 YNNKEL (reference sequence). The CDR3 contains 15 residues. The DNA for the CDR3 is TGTGCCAGCAGCCTTCGGACAGGGATGGACAATGAGCAGTTGTTC. This translates into CASSLRTGMDNEQLF.

The gene calls are TRBV4-1 and TRBJ2-1, with 8 bases identical to TRBD2. The germline V gene encodes CDR1 MGHRA and CDR2 YSYEKL. This CDR3 comprises 16 residues. V dropped 0 bases and J dropped 6; count of bases not matched to a gene: 7. The CDR3 DNA is TGCGCCAGCAGCCAAGATCCCAGCGGGAGTTTCAATGAGCAGTTCTTC. It encodes CASSQDPSGSFNEQFF.

The chain couples TRBV27 to TRBJ2-1, with TRBD2 matching 7 bases. Unmatched junction bases numbered 7, after V lost 2 bases and J lost 6 bases. The germline gives CDR1 MNHEY, CDR2 SMNVEV (reference sequence). The CDR3 sequence is 15 residues long. DNA of the CDR3: TGTGCCAGCAGTTTACGGGGGGACCTAGGCAATGAGCAGTTCTTC. This translates into CASSLRGDLGNEQFF.

This clonotype is a singleton in its sample. The chain carries TRBV6-1 and TRBJ2-5; perhaps TRBD1 as D (6 bases). The J call is doubtful: the DNA matches TRBJ2-7 better. The length of the CDR3 is 13 residues. Germline CDR1 is MNHNS and CDR2 is SASEGT. CDR3: CASSVTGQNEQYF. The CDR3 coding sequence is TGTGCCAGCAGTGTCACAGGACAGAACGAGCAGTACTTC.

This chain connects TRBV29-1 to TRBJ1-6, with 8 nucleotides matching TRBD1. This CDR3 spans 13 amino acids. Trimming cost V 6 bases and J 5 bases; bases outside gene matches: 3. The V gene's germline CDR1 is SQVTM and CDR2 ANQGSEA. The CDR3 DNA follows: TGCAGCGTCCTGGGACAGGATAATTCACCCCTCCACTTT. It yields the protein CSVLGQDNSPLHF.